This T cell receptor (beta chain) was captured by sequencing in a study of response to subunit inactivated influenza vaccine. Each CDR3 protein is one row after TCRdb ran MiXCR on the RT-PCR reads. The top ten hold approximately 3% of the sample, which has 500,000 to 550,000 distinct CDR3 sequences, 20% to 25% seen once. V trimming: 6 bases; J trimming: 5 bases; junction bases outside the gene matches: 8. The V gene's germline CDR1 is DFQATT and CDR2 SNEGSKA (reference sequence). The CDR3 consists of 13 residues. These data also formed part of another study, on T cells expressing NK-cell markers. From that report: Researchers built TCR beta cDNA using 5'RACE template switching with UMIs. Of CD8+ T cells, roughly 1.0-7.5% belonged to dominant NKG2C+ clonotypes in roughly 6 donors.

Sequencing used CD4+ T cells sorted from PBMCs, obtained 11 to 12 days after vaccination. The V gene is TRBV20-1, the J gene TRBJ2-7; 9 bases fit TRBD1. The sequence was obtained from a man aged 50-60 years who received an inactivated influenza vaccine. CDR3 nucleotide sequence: TGCAGTGCACGGCCCGGACAGGGGAACGAGCAGTACTTC. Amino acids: CSARPGQGNEQYF.